The clone carrying this TCR beta chain has just a few counts. These data are taken from a study of blood T cell repertoires in COVID-19. Overall study context: COVID-19 samples collected from the United States, Italy and Spain covered acute and convalescent phases.

Seattle researchers signed up patients amid active infection and tracked them longitudinally. In germline, CDR1 is MNHEY, CDR2 SVGAGI. Deletions cut 8 bases from V and 4 bases from J, with 16 bases between. The CDR3 consists of 14 residues. Assay: immunoSEQ multiplex PCR; the TCRdb copy retains only in-frame clones and omits some. The data show 200,000 or so clones, 70% to 90% seen once. The receptor was derived from an older person with COVID-19, enrolled during active disease. Sequencing was done on a sample of peripheral blood. The chain uses TRBV6-5 and TRBJ2-3; tentative D call: TRBD1 (7 bases). Here the CDR3 DNA reads TGTGCCAGCCCTGCGGAGGGGGCGGCAGATACGCAGTATTTT. Translated, it gives CASPAEGAADTQYF.